These 23 T cell receptor beta chains came from one sample sequenced in a study of T-cell reconstitution after alpha-beta-depleted transplantation in children. As it was prepared, the TCRbeta library received unique molecular identifiers. TCRdb analysed the PCR reads with MiXCR anew, one entry per CDR3 protein. The sample shows over 550,000 distinct CDR3 sequences, roughly a tenth of them seen only once. Sequencing was performed on PBMCs from the stem cell graft donor, taken from the stem cell graft. The receptors derive from a human donor who donated a stem cell graft to a child with acute myeloid leukemia.

This clonotype was seen a few times. V is TRBV2 and J is TRBJ2-1; D is possibly TRBD1 or TRBD2 (5 bases each). Germline-derived CDR1 and CDR2 are SNHLY and FYNNEI. The CDR3 totals 14 residues. Between the trimmed V and J ends, which lost 7 bases and 7 bases, there was a span of 17 bases. As DNA, the CDR3 is TGTGCCAGCAATATCCGGGACCTATCGAATGAGCAGTTCTTC. Its protein product is CASNIRDLSNEQFF.

This clonotype has only one observation. This may be a read error, as it is one base from a much larger clone. V and J are TRBV29-1 and TRBJ1-2; a weak D match, TRBD1 (5 bases). The CDR3 covers 13 residues. CDR1 SQVTM and CDR2 ANQGSEA come from the germline V gene. The CDR3 loop reads CCVSREGDYGYTF. CDR3 DNA: TGCTGCGTTTCCAGGGAGGGAGACTATGGCTACACCTTC.

This clonotype was seen repeatedly, ten times or more. The chain is built from TRBV20-1 and TRBJ2-1, with TRBD2 matching over 11 bases. V shed 5 bases, J shed 4 bases, and the junction held 10 bases outside the gene matches. Germline V gene data show CDR1 as DFQATT and CDR2 as SNEGSKA (reference sequence). This CDR3 region has 16 residues. CDR3 sequence reads: CSAPRLAGRAYNEQFF. For the CDR3, the DNA is TGCAGTGCTCCCCGACTAGCGGGAAGGGCTTACAATGAGCAGTTCTTC.

V and J are TRBV7-2 and TRBJ2-7; D not certain. Germline V lookup: CDR1 SGHTA, CDR2 FQGNSA. CDR3 size: 14 residues. V lost 4 bases and J lost 6, with 16 bases in between. The DNA for the CDR3 is TGTGCCAGCAGCTACGCCGCAAGGCTCGGCGAGCAGTACTTC. This codes for CASSYAARLGEQYF.

The J gene is TRBJ1-5, the V gene TRBV20-1; D is unclear. The germline gives CDR1 DFQATT, CDR2 SNEGSKA (reference sequence). The germline V and J ends were trimmed by 0 bases and 6 bases, with 21 bases remaining between them. The CDR3 has 17 amino acids. CDR3 sequence: CSARDLSRGTISQPQHF. CDR3 nucleotide sequence: TGCAGTGCTAGAGATTTAAGTCGGGGAACTATTTCTCAGCCCCAGCATTTT.

In its sample, this clonotype was seen many times. J is TRBJ2-1 and V is TRBV12-3 or TRBV12-4; D possibly corresponds to TRBD2 (7 bases). The CDR3 is 14 amino acids. V lost 6 bases and J 5 bases, leaving 14 bases between the germline ends. The CDR3 DNA sequence: TGTGCCAGCAGCCGCCCGGGGGGCGACAATGAGCAGTTCTTC. Protein product: CASSRPGGDNEQFF.

This clonotype was counted at least ten times. The chain recombines TRBV7-2 with TRBJ2-1; 13 positions agree with TRBD2. From germline, CDR1 is SGHTA and CDR2 FQGNSA. This CDR3 contains 14 residues. The V segment lost 1 base and the J segment 13 bases; nucleotides outside the gene matches: 4. The DNA of the CDR3 is TGTGCCAGCAGCTTAGTTACTAGCGGGGGGGGACAGTTCTTC. Translating it yields CASSLVTSGGGQFF.

This clonotype was counted ten times or more. The rearrangement joins TRBV28 to TRBJ1-3; D is unresolved. Per the germline V gene, CDR1 is MDHEN and CDR2 is SYDVKM. V was cut by 6 bases and J by 2 bases, with 11 bases left in between. The CDR3 runs 14 residues. CDR3 nucleotide sequence: TGTGCCAGCAGACCTGACATACCTGGAAACACCATATATTTT. It specifies CASRPDIPGNTIYF.

Note on this clonotype: In this CDR3 the conserved last residue, phenylalanine or tryptophan, is missing, so a read error is likely. The genes are TRBV7-2 and TRBJ2-3; D unclear. The V end was cut by 1 base, the J end by 2 bases, with 7 bases between. In germline, CDR1 is SGHTA, CDR2 FQGNSA. The CDR3 extends over 14 amino acids. The CDR3 loop reads CASSLGRTTDTQYY. The DNA for the CDR3 is TGTGCCAGCAGCTTAGGCCGGACCACAGATACGCAGTATTAT.

Comments on this clonotype: A much larger clonotype is one base distant, so this may be a read error. The chain links TRBV5-5 to TRBJ2-2, with a possible D match to TRBD2 (5 bases). This CDR3 comprises 15 residues. Germline lookup yields CDR1 SGHKS and CDR2 YYEKEE (reference sequence). This CDR3 is CASSLTAANTGKLFF. The DNA for the CDR3 is TGTGCCAGCAGCTTAACGGCAGCGAACACCGGGAAGCTGTTTTTT.

This clonotype was seen only a few times. The chain joins TRBV20-1 to TRBJ2-7; no clear D. The germline CDR1 and CDR2 sequences are DFQATT and SNEGSKA (reference sequence). This CDR3 region has 16 residues. The V gene lost 4 bases and the J gene lost 3 bases, with 22 bases spanning the gap. The CDR3 here is CSAKAPALVSGYEQYF. The CDR3 bases are TGCAGTGCTAAGGCCCCAGCCTTGGTATCGGGCTACGAGCAGTACTTC.

There are a few counts of this clonotype. The J gene is TRBJ1-5, the V gene TRBV28; possible D gene TRBD1, 6 bases. There are 15 residues in the CDR3. Germline CDR1 MDHEN, CDR2 SYDVKM. V lost 4 bases and J 3 bases, leaving 13 bases between the germline ends. The CDR3 here is CASSSPDSLNQPQHF. Here the CDR3 DNA reads TGTGCCAGCAGTTCCCCGGACAGCCTCAATCAGCCCCAGCATTTT.

V and J are TRBV5-4 and TRBJ1-6; no clear D gene. The germline gives CDR1 SGHNT, CDR2 YYREEE (reference sequence). V was trimmed by 2 bases and J by 4 bases, leaving 10 bases between them. This CDR3 has 15 residues. The CDR3 loop is CASSFGRIYNSPLHF. The CDR3 region has the DNA TGTGCCAGCAGCTTCGGGCGAATTTATAATTCACCCCTCCACTTT. The whole variable domain, filled in from reference TRBV5-4 and TRBJ1-6, reads ETGVTQSPTHLIKTRGQQVTLRCSSQSGHNTVSWYQQALGQGPQFIFQYYREEENGRGNFPPRFSGLQFPNYSSELNVNALELDDSALYLCASSFGRIYNSPLHFGNGTRLTVT.

This rearrangement joins TRBV29-1 to TRBJ2-2, with D unresolved. V gave up 1 base and J gave up 3 bases, with 12 bases separating them. The germline V gene encodes CDR1 SQVTM and CDR2 ANQGSEA. This CDR3 contains 15 residues. The CDR3 is CSVEASDRDTGELFF. The CDR3 DNA reads as TGCAGCGTTGAAGCCAGCGATCGCGACACCGGGGAGCTGTTTTTT.

This clonotype was detected many times. This chain links TRBV28 with TRBJ1-1; tentatively, D is TRBD1 (6 bases). Germline-derived CDR1 and CDR2 are MDHEN and SYDVKM. This CDR3 is 16 amino acids long. Trimming took 6 bases from V and 3 from J, leaving 20 bases between them. As DNA, the CDR3 is TGTGCCAGCAGGTCCGGCACAGGGCGTGGGGACACTGAAGCTTTCTTT. Translated, it gives CASRSGTGRGDTEAFF.

The chain employs TRBV28 and TRBJ2-2; possibly TRBD2 for D (5 bases). CDR3 length: 16 amino acids. V was cut by 6 bases and J by 5 bases, with 19 bases left in between. The germline CDR1 and CDR2 sequences are MDHEN and SYDVKM. CDR3 DNA: TGTGCCAGCAGCCTCGAGGGCAGGCGGTTAACCGGGGAGCTGTTTTTT. Translated, it gives CASSLEGRRLTGELFF.

This clonotype was counted at least ten times. The V call is TRBV6-5, the J call TRBJ1-1, with D possibly being TRBD1 (6 bases). V was pared by 4 bases and J by 2 bases, with 17 bases between. Germline loops: CDR1 MNHEY, CDR2 SVGAGI. This CDR3 comprises 16 residues. CDR3 in amino acids: CASSSRGGRGNTEAFF. As DNA, the CDR3 is TGTGCCAGCAGTTCTCGGGGGGGCAGGGGTAACACTGAAGCTTTCTTT.

This clonotype showed up many times. The genes are TRBV11-2 and TRBJ2-1; a possible D gene is TRBD2 (6 bases). CDR1 is SGHAT, CDR2 FQNNGV, per germline. The CDR3 totals 13 residues. V gave up 5 bases and J gave up 9 bases, with 14 bases separating them. The CDR3 loop reads CASSLRGAIEQFF. CDR3 DNA sequence: TGTGCCAGCAGCCTCCGCGGGGCCATTGAGCAGTTCTTC.

The chain joins TRBV6-2 or TRBV6-3 to TRBJ2-1, with 14 bases fitting TRBD2. There are 16 residues in the CDR3. Germline V gives CDR1 MNHEY, CDR2 SVGEGT. V lost 2 bases, J lost 6 bases, and 3 bases stayed unmatched. The chain's CDR3 is CASSYPTSGRGNEQFF. CDR3 DNA: TGTGCCAGCAGTTACCCGACTAGCGGGAGGGGCAATGAGCAGTTCTTC.

The table lists this clonotype with many counts. The junction differs from germline at one of its ends, possibly a read error. The chain combines TRBV7-3 with TRBJ1-1; D is uncertain. The CDR3 contains 13 residues. Per the germline V gene, CDR1 is SGHTA and CDR2 is FQGTGA. CDR3 residues: CASTLSPGTEAFF. DNA for the CDR3: TGTGCCAGCACCTTAAGTCCAGGCACTGAAGCTTTCTTT.

The CDR3 sequence: CASSLNPASTGELFF. CDR3 in DNA: TGCGCCAGCAGCTTGAACCCAGCATCCACCGGGGAGCTGTTTTTT. The gene calls are TRBV5-1 and TRBJ2-2; D is uncertain. This CDR3 region has 15 residues. The ends were cut back, 1 base at V and 4 bases at J, with 11 bases in the middle. Germline CDR1 SGHRS, CDR2 YFSETQ.

This clonotype was seen at least ten times. CDR3 residues: CASSQDWSETSSYEQYF. For the CDR3, the DNA is TGTGCCAGCAGCCAAGATTGGTCAGAGACTAGCTCCTACGAGCAGTACTTC. V usage is TRBV4-2 and J usage is TRBJ2-7; maybe TRBD2 (6 bases). This CDR3 spans 17 amino acids. Trimming shortened V by 0 bases and J by 0 bases, and 15 bases separated the two germline ends. The germline CDR1 and CDR2 sequences are LGHNA and YNFKEQ.

There are many counts of this clonotype. The V gene is TRBV7-3, the J gene TRBJ2-1; a possible D gene is TRBD2 (6 bases). Germline V gene sequence: CDR1 SGHTA, CDR2 FQGTGA. Trimming shortened V by 3 bases and J by 16 bases, and 28 bases separated the two germline ends. The CDR3 sequence is 16 residues long. DNA of the CDR3: TGTGCCAGCAGCTTCCGCCCGGAGGGAAGTGTGAGCCTCAGATTCTTC. This translates into CASSFRPEGSVSLRFF.